A single sample is the source of the 26 T cell receptor beta chains below, sequenced in a study of T cell repertoires in cytomegalovirus infection. The antigens for these receptors are not known. Each CDR3 protein is one row after TCRdb ran MiXCR on the reads. The sample consists of some 200,000 distinct CDR3 sequences, about 38% of them appearing once. Sequencing used CD8+ T cells from cultured PBMCs, obtained from culture after CMV antigen stimulation. The origin of the receptors is a human donor in good health (CMV status not recorded). Some clones in this sample may be carry-over from other donors' samples.

This clonotype came up a few times. The rearrangement links TRBV28 to TRBJ2-7; tentative D call: TRBD1 (5 bases). Trimming pared 7 bases from V and 7 bases from J, leaving 17 bases between. Germline assignment: CDR1 MDHEN and CDR2 SYDVKM. This CDR3 is 13 amino acids long. The CDR3 protein is CASNRIRRDEQYF. CDR3 bases: TGTGCCAGCAACAGGATCCGAAGAGATGAGCAGTACTTC.

The chain couples TRBV11-2 to TRBJ2-3, with 16 bases identical to TRBD2. This CDR3 is 19 amino acids long. V lost 4 bases to trimming and J lost 3 bases; unmatched junction nucleotides: 10. Germline-derived CDR1 and CDR2 are SGHAT and FQNNGV. This CDR3 reads CASSSSGTSGRAGTDTQYF. The CDR3 DNA reads as TGTGCCAGCAGCTCCTCCGGGACTAGCGGGAGGGCGGGTACAGATACGCAGTATTTT.

This rearrangement joins TRBV4-2 to TRBJ1-5; D is possibly TRBD1 (5 bases). The CDR3 runs to 14 residues. The V and J ends lost 1 base and 6 bases respectively, with 10 bases between them. Per germline, CDR1 LGHNA and CDR2 YNFKEQ. The CDR3 DNA follows: TGTGCCAGCAGCCAAGGGGGGAAACCTCAGCCCCAGCATTTT. Its translation is CASSQGGKPQPQHF.

This chain joins TRBV12-3 or TRBV12-4 and TRBJ1-2; the match to TRBD1 covers 7 bases. This CDR3 region has 15 residues. The trim removed 7 bases at V and 1 base at J, leaving 9 bases unmatched. The CDR3 loop reads CASTLRDRVNYGYTF. CDR3 nucleotide sequence: TGTGCCAGCACCCTCCGCGACAGGGTTAACTATGGCTACACCTTC.

The chain carries TRBV20-1 and TRBJ2-1; D possibly uses TRBD1 or TRBD2 (5 bases each). The CDR3 is 12 amino acids. Germline values: CDR1 DFQATT, CDR2 SNEGSKA (reference sequence). The CDR3 DNA reads as TGCAGCCAGGGAGAATGGAGTAATGAGCAGTTCTTC. This translates into CSQGEWSNEQFF.

This clonotype was seen ten or more times. The chain links TRBV28 to TRBJ1-2; unclear D gene. The ends were cut back, 2 bases at V and 1 base at J, with 8 bases in the middle. This CDR3 is built from 14 residues. CDR1 and CDR2 from the germline V gene are MDHEN and SYDVKM. The CDR3 protein is CASSLKPGNYGYTF. The CDR3 DNA follows: TGTGCCAGCAGTTTAAAGCCGGGTAACTATGGCTACACCTTC.

The rearrangement joins TRBV7-8 to TRBJ1-2; D remains unclear. The V and J ends lost 2 bases and 3 bases respectively, with 19 bases between them. The CDR3 runs 17 residues. The V gene's germline CDR1 is SGHVS and CDR2 FQNEAQ. The CDR3: CASSLIVPATLDYGYTF. CDR3 sequence (DNA): TGTGCCAGCAGCTTAATAGTCCCCGCGACACTGGACTATGGCTACACCTTC.

This chain uses TRBV28 with TRBJ2-7; D is unresolved. Trimming took 3 bases from V and 2 from J, leaving 8 bases between them. The CDR3 loop spans 13 amino acids. Looked up from germline, CDR1 is MDHEN and CDR2 is SYDVKM. CDR3 DNA sequence: TGTGCCAGCAGTTTGACCAGCACCTACGAGCAGTACTTC. Translation: CASSLTSTYEQYF.

V usage is TRBV6-1 and J usage is TRBJ1-3, with TRBD1 matching 11 bases. CDR3 size: 17 residues. With 3 bases clipped from V and 2 bases from J, the junction kept 6 bases outside the gene matches. Germline-derived CDR1 and CDR2 are MNHNS and SASEGT. The chain's CDR3 is CASSDEDRGLAGNTIYF. In DNA, the CDR3 is TGTGCCAGCAGTGATGAGGACAGGGGGCTGGCTGGAAACACCATATATTTT.

The V and J genes are TRBV30 and TRBJ2-7, with 10 bases aligning to TRBD2. There are 17 residues in the CDR3. Germline V CDR1 and CDR2: GTSNPN, SVGIG (reference sequence). The trim removed 1 base at V and 5 bases at J, leaving 14 bases unmatched. The CDR3, as DNA: TGTGCCTGGAGTGAAACTGTCTACCTAGCGGGAGAAGACGAGCAGTACTTC. Translating gives CAWSETVYLAGEDEQYF.

The chain combines TRBV7-2 with TRBJ2-1; 7 nucleotides align to TRBD1. This CDR3 is built from 15 residues. The germline CDR1 and CDR2 sequences are SGHTA and FQGNSA. With 5 bases clipped from V and 4 bases from J, the junction kept 8 bases outside the gene matches. The DNA for the CDR3 is TGTGCCAGCAGCCCCAGACAGGGCAGATACAATGAGCAGTTCTTC. Translating it yields CASSPRQGRYNEQFF.

The chain recombines TRBV11-2 with TRBJ1-3, with D unclear. From germline, CDR1 is SGHAT and CDR2 FQNNGV. CDR3 length: 11 amino acids. V was cut by 5 bases and J by 12 bases, with 11 bases left in between. The DNA of the CDR3 is TGTGCCAGCAGCCCTCCGGGGAACATATATTTT. Its translation is CASSPPGNIYF.

The chain is built from TRBV5-5 and TRBJ2-1, with 9 bases lining up with TRBD2. Trimming at V came to 4 bases and at J to 4 bases, leaving 15 bases not matched to a gene. The germline gives CDR1 SGHKS, CDR2 YYEKEE (reference sequence). The CDR3 spans 18 residues. The CDR3 loop reads CASSPHLAGFYTYNEQFF. The DNA of the CDR3 is TGTGCCAGCAGCCCCCATCTAGCGGGGTTCTATACTTACAATGAGCAGTTCTTC.

The table lists this clonotype with a count of one. With a much larger clone just one base away, this may be a read error. The genes are TRBV7-6 and TRBJ1-2; TRBD1 matches 12 bases. The V gene end was trimmed by 4 bases and the J gene end by 6 bases; junction bases not matched to a gene: 15. CDR1 and CDR2 from the germline V gene are SGHVS and FNYEAQ. The CDR3 runs to 18 residues. CDR3 DNA sequence: TGTGCCAGCAGCTCGGGGACAGGGGGCGGACTAGAGAAGAATGGCTACACCTTC. Its translation: CASSSGTGGGLEKNGYTF.

Comments on this clonotype: This could be a read error, since a much larger clone is one nucleotide away. The genes are TRBV12-3 or TRBV12-4 and TRBJ2-7; possible D gene TRBD2, 5 bases. Between the trimmed V and J ends, which lost 6 bases and 1 base, there was a span of 10 bases. This CDR3 has 13 residues. The CDR3 DNA sequence: TGTGCCAGCAGCTACGGGGTTTCCTACGAGCAGTACTTC. Encoded protein: CASSYGVSYEQYF.

This clonotype was counted a few times. The CDR3 spells CASSLRMHTQYF. Here the CDR3 DNA reads TGTGCCAGCAGCTTACGTATGCATACGCAGTATTTT. V usage is TRBV7-2 and J usage is TRBJ2-3; D is unresolved. V was cut by 2 bases and J by 7 bases, with 7 bases left in between. The length of the CDR3 is 12 residues. CDR1 and CDR2 (germline): SGHTA, FQGNSA.

There are a few counts of this clonotype. This chain connects TRBV12-3 or TRBV12-4 to TRBJ2-3; D uncertain. This CDR3 spans 14 amino acids. V lost 6 bases, J lost 6 bases, and 16 bases lay in between. The CDR3 coding sequence is TGTGCCAGCAGCCCCGGGTCAGTTCGGGATACGCAGTATTTT. Protein product: CASSPGSVRDTQYF.

The chain employs TRBV2 and TRBJ2-1; D gene unclear. The CDR3 has 13 amino acids. Trimming cost V 4 bases and J 1 base, with 5 bases left between them. Per the germline V gene, CDR1 is SNHLY and CDR2 is FYNNEI. This CDR3 reads CASSVASYNEQFF. For the CDR3, the DNA is TGTGCCAGCAGTGTGGCGTCCTACAATGAGCAGTTCTTC.

The CDR3 nucleotides read TGTGCCAGCAGTTTAAGTAGGGTTGAAGCTTTCTTT. Translated: CASSLSRVEAFF. The V gene is TRBV28, the J gene TRBJ1-1, with unresolved D. Trimming removed 2 bases at V and 7 bases at J, with 8 bases between. The CDR3 spans 12 residues. Germline CDR1 and CDR2: MDHEN and SYDVKM. The full variable domain, with the rest looked up from reference TRBV28 and TRBJ1-1, is DVKVTQSSRYLVKRTGEKVFLECVQDMDHENMFWYRQDPGLGLRLIYFSYDVKMKEKGDIPEGYSVSREKKERFSLILESASTNQTSMYLCASSLSRVEAFFGQGTRLTVV.

About this clonotype: Germline and junction disagree at one end, which may indicate a read error. The V gene is TRBV12-3 or TRBV12-4, the J gene TRBJ1-2, with TRBD1 matching 8 bases. This CDR3 comprises 13 residues. The CDR3 nucleotides read TGTGCCAGCAGTTCCGGGACAGGCGATCTTCCCCACTTC. Protein: CASSSGTGDLPHF.

This chain joins TRBV4-1 and TRBJ2-3; D possibly corresponds to TRBD2 (6 bases). This CDR3 is 17 amino acids long. V lost 0 bases and J lost 2, with 15 bases in between. Germline V CDR1 and CDR2: MGHRA, YSYEKL. Here the CDR3 reads CASSQDRYGGDTDTQYF. The CDR3 bases are TGCGCCAGCAGCCAAGATAGATACGGGGGAGACACAGATACGCAGTATTTT.

This rearrangement joins TRBV27 to TRBJ2-5, with 7 bases aligning to TRBD2. This CDR3 has 16 amino acids. Per germline, CDR1 MNHEY and CDR2 SMNVEV (reference sequence). V was pared by 5 bases and J by 7 bases, with 16 bases of the junction left unmatched. CDR3 DNA: TGTGCCAGCAGTACCCGGACTAGGCTTCTCCTCGGGACCCAGTACTTC. The encoded protein is CASSTRTRLLLGTQYF.

The chain recombines TRBV4-1 with TRBJ2-2; the match to TRBD2 covers 11 bases. J gave up 8 bases and V 5 bases, and 4 bases lay outside the gene matches. This CDR3 comprises 14 residues. Germline V gives CDR1 MGHRA, CDR2 YSYEKL. DNA of the CDR3: TGCGCCAGCAGCGGGCTAGCGGGAGGAGGGGAGCTGTTTTTT. Translation gives CASSGLAGGGELFF.

The V and J genes are TRBV7-2 and TRBJ1-2, with D possibly TRBD1 on 6 matching bases. The ends were cut back, 1 base at V and 2 bases at J, with 11 bases in the middle. CDR3 length equals 15 residues. Germline CDR1 reads SGHTA; CDR2 reads FQGNSA. The CDR3 DNA follows: TGTGCCAGCAGCTTAGTACAGGGTCAGAACTATGGCTACACCTTC. As protein: CASSLVQGQNYGYTF.

As concerns this clonotype: An end of the junction differs from the germline gene, which may be a read error. J is TRBJ2-3 and V is TRBV12-3 or TRBV12-4; D perhaps matches TRBD2 (5 bases). The CDR3 has 15 amino acids. The CDR3 spells CVSSGLSASTDTQYF. In nucleotides, the CDR3 is TGTGTCAGCAGCGGTCTATCCGCCAGCACAGATACGCAGTATTTT.

The rearrangement joins TRBV5-1 to TRBJ2-7, with D perhaps assigned TRBD1 or TRBD2 (6 bases each). V lost 1 base to trimming and J lost 6 bases, with 14 bases between them. Per germline, CDR1 SGHRS and CDR2 YFSETQ. CDR3 size: 14 residues. This CDR3 is CASSLPGAPAEQYF. For the CDR3, the DNA is TGCGCCAGCAGCTTGCCGGGGGCGCCCGCCGAGCAGTACTTC.